The clone carrying this TCR beta chain came up many times. Antigen specificity is unknown. The sample belongs to a study of CD8 T cells in ankylosing spondylitis. Quantitative molecular-barcoded 5'-RACE generated the TCR beta libraries. TCRdb recomputed calls from the 5' RACE reads with MiXCR, one row per CDR3 protein. The sample has 200,000 or so distinct CDR3 sequences, approximately 12% seen once. The CDR3 runs to 15 residues. Germline lookup yields CDR1 MNHEY and CDR2 SMNVEV (reference sequence). Losses at the gene ends were 0 bases for V and 3 bases for J; bases not matched to a gene: 3. Study-level findings and limits: Prior literature has documented some motif variants in synovial fluid and blood from reactive arthritis.

This TCR was sampled from a female donor with ankylosing spondylitis or in good health (not recorded which). Sequenced sample: blood, either unsorted or a sorted T cell fraction (not recorded which). The chain recombines TRBV27 with TRBJ1-1; 8 nucleotides agree with TRBD1. The chain's CDR3 is CASSLSRGRDTEAFF. The CDR3 DNA is TGTGCCAGCAGTTTATCCAGGGGGCGAGACACTGAAGCTTTCTTT.